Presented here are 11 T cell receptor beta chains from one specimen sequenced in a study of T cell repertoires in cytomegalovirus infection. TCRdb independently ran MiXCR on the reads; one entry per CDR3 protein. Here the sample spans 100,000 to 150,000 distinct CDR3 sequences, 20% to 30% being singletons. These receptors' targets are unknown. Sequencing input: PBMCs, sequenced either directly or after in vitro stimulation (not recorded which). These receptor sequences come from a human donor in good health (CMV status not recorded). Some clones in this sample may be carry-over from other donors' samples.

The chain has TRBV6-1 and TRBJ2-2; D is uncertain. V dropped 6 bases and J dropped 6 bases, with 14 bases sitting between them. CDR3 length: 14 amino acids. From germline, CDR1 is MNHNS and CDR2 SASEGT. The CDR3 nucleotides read TGTGCCAGCAGCCACATCCCCGGCCCCGGGGAGCTGTTTTTT. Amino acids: CASSHIPGPGELFF.

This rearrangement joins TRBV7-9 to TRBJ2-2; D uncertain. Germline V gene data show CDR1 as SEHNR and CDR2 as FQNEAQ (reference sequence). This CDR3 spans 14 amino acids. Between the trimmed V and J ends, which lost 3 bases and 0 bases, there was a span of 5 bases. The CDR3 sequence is CASSFLANTGELFF. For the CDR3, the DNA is TGTGCCAGCAGCTTCCTCGCGAACACCGGGGAGCTGTTTTTT. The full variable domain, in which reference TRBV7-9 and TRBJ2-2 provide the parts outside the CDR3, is DTGVSQNPRHKITKRGQNVTFRCDPISEHNRLYWYRQTLGQGPEFLTYFQNEAQLEKSRLLSDRFSAERPKGSFSTLEIQRTEQGDSAMYLCASSFLANTGELFFGEGSRLTVL.

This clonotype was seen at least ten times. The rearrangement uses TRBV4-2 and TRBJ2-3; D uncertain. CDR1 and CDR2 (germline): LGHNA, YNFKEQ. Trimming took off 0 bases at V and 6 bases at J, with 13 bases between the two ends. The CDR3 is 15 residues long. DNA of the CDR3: TGTGCCAGCAGCCAAGATAGTTTAGGATTGGATACGCAGTATTTT. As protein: CASSQDSLGLDTQYF.

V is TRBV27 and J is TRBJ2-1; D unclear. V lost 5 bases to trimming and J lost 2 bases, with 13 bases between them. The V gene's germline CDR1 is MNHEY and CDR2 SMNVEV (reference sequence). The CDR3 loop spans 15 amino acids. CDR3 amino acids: CASSPQITPYNEQFF. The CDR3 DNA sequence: TGTGCCAGCAGTCCACAGATTACGCCCTACAATGAGCAGTTCTTC.

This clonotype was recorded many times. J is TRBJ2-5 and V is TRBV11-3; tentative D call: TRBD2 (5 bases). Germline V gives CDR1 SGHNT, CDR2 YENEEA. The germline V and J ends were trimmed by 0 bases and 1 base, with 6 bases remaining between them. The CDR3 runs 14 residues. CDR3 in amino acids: CASSLELVQETQYF. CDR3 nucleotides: TGTGCCAGCAGCTTAGAACTAGTCCAAGAGACCCAGTACTTC.

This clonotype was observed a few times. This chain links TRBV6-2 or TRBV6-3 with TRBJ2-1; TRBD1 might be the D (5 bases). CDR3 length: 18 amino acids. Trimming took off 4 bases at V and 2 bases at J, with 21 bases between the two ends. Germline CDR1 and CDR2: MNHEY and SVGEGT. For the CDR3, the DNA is TGTGCCAGCAGTTCACTTTCTGCGATTGGGGCCCCCTACAATGAGCAGTTCTTC. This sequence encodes CASSSLSAIGAPYNEQFF.

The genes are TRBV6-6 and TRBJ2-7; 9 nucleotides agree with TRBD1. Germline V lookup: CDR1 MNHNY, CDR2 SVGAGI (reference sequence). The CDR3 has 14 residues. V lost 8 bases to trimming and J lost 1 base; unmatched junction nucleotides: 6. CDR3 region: CASRRGTGSYEQYV. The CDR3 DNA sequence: TGTGCCAGCCGTCGCGGGACAGGGTCCTACGAGCAGTACGTC.

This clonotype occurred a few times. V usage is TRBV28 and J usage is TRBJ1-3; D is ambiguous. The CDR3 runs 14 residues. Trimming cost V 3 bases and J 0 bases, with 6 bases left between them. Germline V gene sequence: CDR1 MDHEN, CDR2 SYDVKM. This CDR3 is CASSFSVSGNTIYF. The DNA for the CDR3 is TGTGCCAGCAGTTTTTCAGTCTCTGGAAACACCATATATTTT.

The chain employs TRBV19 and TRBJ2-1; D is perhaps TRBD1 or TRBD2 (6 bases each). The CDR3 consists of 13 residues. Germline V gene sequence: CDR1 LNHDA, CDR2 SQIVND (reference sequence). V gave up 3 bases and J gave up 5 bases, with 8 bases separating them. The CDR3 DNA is TGTGCCAGTAGTATGGGGGGCGACAATGAGCAGTTCTTC. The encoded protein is CASSMGGDNEQFF.

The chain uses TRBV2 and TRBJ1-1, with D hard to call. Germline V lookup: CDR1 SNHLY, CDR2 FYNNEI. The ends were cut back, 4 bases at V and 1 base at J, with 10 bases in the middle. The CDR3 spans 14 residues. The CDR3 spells CASSGMWENTEAFF. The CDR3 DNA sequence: TGTGCCAGCAGTGGGATGTGGGAGAACACTGAAGCTTTCTTT.

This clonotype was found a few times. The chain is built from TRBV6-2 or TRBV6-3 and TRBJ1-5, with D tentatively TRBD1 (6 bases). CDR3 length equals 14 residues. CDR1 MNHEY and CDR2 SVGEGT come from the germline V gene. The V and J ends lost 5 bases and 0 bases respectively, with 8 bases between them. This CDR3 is CASSQGISNQPQHF. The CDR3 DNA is TGTGCCAGCAGTCAGGGGATTAGCAATCAGCCCCAGCATTTT.